The next 29 T cell receptor beta chains were all read from a single sample in a study of blood T cell repertoires in COVID-19. Here immunoSEQ multiplex PCR was the method, and the copy in TCRdb shows in-frame clones only, minus some. The table has roughly 700,000 clones, approximately 90% seen once. The sample comprised peripheral blood. All receptors derive from a woman under 30 with acute or convalescent COVID-19.

The chain uses TRBV28 and TRBJ1-2, with D perhaps TRBD1 (5 bases). There are 13 residues in the CDR3. V lost 5 bases and J 8 bases, leaving 15 bases between the germline ends. Germline V gene sequence: CDR1 MDHEN, CDR2 SYDVKM. CDR3 coding DNA: TGTGCCAGCAGTCCAGACAGCGTCGGGGGCTACACCTTC. Its protein product is CASSPDSVGGYTF.

This chain links TRBV7-9 with TRBJ2-2, with D possibly matching TRBD1 (5 bases). The CDR3 length is 14 residues. Germline V gene sequence: CDR1 SEHNR, CDR2 FQNEAQ (reference sequence). V was clipped by 6 bases and J by 0 bases, with 8 bases between them. The CDR3 sequence: CASSAGSNTGELFF. The CDR3 DNA sequence: TGTGCCAGCAGTGCAGGGTCGAACACCGGGGAGCTGTTTTTT.

V and J are TRBV7-9 and TRBJ2-4; TRBD2 agrees at 7 bases. V lost 2 bases to trimming and J lost 5 bases; unmatched junction nucleotides: 18. This CDR3 contains 19 residues. Per the germline V gene, CDR1 is SEHNR and CDR2 is FQNEAQ (reference sequence). The DNA for the CDR3 is TGTGCCAGCAGCTTATCGACTAGGGGAGCGGGGACTTCCGAAAACATTCAGTACTTC. Translating it yields CASSLSTRGAGTSENIQYF.

The V and J genes are TRBV19 and TRBJ1-2, with a tentative D call TRBD1 (6 bases). The germline V gene encodes CDR1 LNHDA and CDR2 SQIVND (reference sequence). The ends were cut back, 3 bases at V and 8 bases at J, with 22 bases in the middle. CDR3 length: 16 amino acids. CDR3 in DNA: TGTGCCAGTAGTATTGAAGGGAGCACAGGGCTGAGGGGCTACACCTTC. Its protein product is CASSIEGSTGLRGYTF.

The V and J genes are TRBV6-5 and TRBJ1-4, with D maybe TRBD1 (5 bases). Germline V gives CDR1 MNHEY, CDR2 SVGAGI. Trimming pared 0 bases from V and 4 bases from J, leaving 9 bases between. This CDR3 is 15 amino acids long. The CDR3 nucleotides are TGTGCCAGCAGTTACTCCGGGACTTTTAATGAAAAACTGTTTTTT. Encoded protein: CASSYSGTFNEKLFF.

The chain carries TRBV7-6 and TRBJ2-3, with D uncertain. The CDR3 has 13 amino acids. Germline CDR1 SGHVS, CDR2 FNYEAQ. The V and J ends lost 2 bases and 1 base respectively, with 4 bases between them. CDR3 bases: TGTGCCAGCAGCTTATTCGGCACAGATACGCAGTATTTT. This codes for CASSLFGTDTQYF.

The table lists this clone with a few counts. The chain carries TRBV27 and TRBJ1-4, with D uncertain. The CDR3 loop spans 15 amino acids. CDR1 and CDR2 from the germline V gene are MNHEY and SMNVEV (reference sequence). Trimming took off 3 bases at V and 0 bases at J, with 8 bases between the two ends. This CDR3 is CASSFRSATNEKLFF. The DNA of the CDR3 is TGTGCCAGCAGTTTTCGGAGCGCAACTAATGAAAAACTGTTTTTT.

A single count supports this clone. The chain uses TRBV7-2 and TRBJ2-1, with 7 bases that match TRBD1. J was trimmed by 2 bases and V by 5 bases; bases with no gene match: 6. The CDR3 extends over 15 amino acids. Germline V gene lookup returns CDR1 SGHTA and CDR2 FQGNSA. The CDR3 loop reads CASSITGAAYNEQFF. DNA of the CDR3: TGTGCCAGCAGCATCACAGGGGCTGCCTACAATGAGCAGTTCTTC. Variable domain in full (rest from reference TRBV7-2 and TRBJ2-1): GAGVSQSPSNKVTEKGKDVELRCDPISGHTALYWYRQSLGQGLEFLIYFQGNSAPDKSGLPSDRFSAERTGGSVSTLTIQRTQQEDSAVYLCASSITGAAYNEQFFGPGTRLTVL.

This chain joins TRBV19 and TRBJ1-5, with D perhaps matching TRBD1 (5 bases). The CDR3 contains 13 residues. Germline V gives CDR1 LNHDA, CDR2 SQIVND (reference sequence). V was pared by 5 bases and J by 2 bases, with 7 bases between. The DNA for the CDR3 is TGTGCCAGTAGTTCAGGGCGCAATCAGCCCCAGCATTTT. Translated, it gives CASSSGRNQPQHF.

This chain links TRBV11-2 with TRBJ2-2; no firm D call. The CDR3 spans 12 residues. Germline V CDR1 and CDR2: SGHAT, FQNNGV. Trimming pared 3 bases from V and 7 bases from J, leaving 6 bases between. For the CDR3, the DNA is TGTGCCAGCAGCTTCGTAGACGGGGAGCTGTTTTTT. Protein sequence: CASSFVDGELFF.

The chain is built from TRBV5-1 and TRBJ2-7; 7 nucleotides align to TRBD1. This CDR3 is 15 amino acids long. The trim removed 0 bases at V and 2 bases at J, leaving 5 bases unmatched. The germline V gene encodes CDR1 SGHRS and CDR2 YFSETQ. CDR3 sequence: CASSLVTGATYEQYF. CDR3 in DNA: TGCGCCAGCAGCTTGGTAACAGGGGCCACCTACGAGCAGTACTTC.

In nucleotides, the CDR3 is TGTGCCATCAGTGAGTGGGGACAGGGAAACAATGAGCAGTTCTTC. This gives the protein CAISEWGQGNNEQFF. The chain couples TRBV10-3 to TRBJ2-1; 9 nucleotides line up with TRBD1. V lost 1 base to trimming and J lost 5 bases; unmatched junction nucleotides: 3. Germline loops: CDR1 ENHRY, CDR2 SYGVKD. This CDR3 is built from 15 residues.

The chain combines TRBV19 with TRBJ1-6; D remains unclear. The CDR3 consists of 14 residues. Germline V lookup: CDR1 LNHDA, CDR2 SQIVND (reference sequence). The V end was cut by 3 bases, the J end by 6 bases, with 9 bases between. CDR3 sequence (DNA): TGTGCCAGTAGTATCGGAGCCCGTAATTCACCCCTCCACTTT. Translation gives CASSIGARNSPLHF. The variable domain in full, completed from reference TRBV19 and TRBJ1-6, reads DGGITQSPKYLFRKEGQNVTLSCEQNLNHDAMYWYRQDPGQGLRLIYYSQIVNDFQKGDIAEGYSVSREKKESFPLTVTSAQKNPTAFYLCASSIGARNSPLHFGNGTRLTVT.

This chain uses TRBV6-5 with TRBJ2-3; TRBD1 agrees at 9 bases. The germline CDR1 and CDR2 sequences are MNHEY and SVGAGI. J gave up 7 bases and V 5 bases, and 10 bases lay outside the gene matches. There are 15 residues in the CDR3. The CDR3 coding sequence is TGTGCCAGCAGTCCTAACAGGGGGCGCTTAAATACGCAGTATTTT. Amino acid sequence: CASSPNRGRLNTQYF.

This clone turned up a few times. V usage is TRBV5-1 and J usage is TRBJ1-1, with 10 nucleotides matching TRBD1. CDR1 and CDR2 (germline): SGHRS, YFSETQ. The CDR3 covers 14 residues. Trimming at V came to 5 bases and at J to 2 bases, leaving 3 bases not matched to a gene. CDR3 nucleotides: TGCGCCAGCAGGGACAGGGGGTTTAACACTGAAGCTTTCTTT. Amino acid sequence: CASRDRGFNTEAFF. Based on the CDR3 plus reference TRBV5-1 and TRBJ1-1, the full variable domain is KAGVTQTPRYLIKTRGQQVTLSCSPISGHRSVSWYQQTPGQGLQFLFEYFSETQRNKGNFPGRFSGRQFSNSRSEMNVSTLELGDSALYLCASRDRGFNTEAFFGQGTRLTVV.

The V and J genes are TRBV5-1 and TRBJ2-3; no clear D gene. The CDR3 loop spans 16 amino acids. The V end lost 9 bases, the J end lost 0 bases, and 20 bases lay between the germline ends. Germline V gene data show CDR1 as SGHRS and CDR2 as YFSETQ. Here the CDR3 DNA reads TGCGCCACCCGACTGGCACCTCTTCGGAGCACAGATACGCAGTATTTT. Amino acid sequence: CATRLAPLRSTDTQYF.

The chain carries TRBV27 and TRBJ2-5, with a possible D match to TRBD1 (6 bases). Trimming left V 5 bases short and J 5 bases short, with 9 bases between. The CDR3 is 12 residues long. Germline V gene lookup returns CDR1 MNHEY and CDR2 SMNVEV (reference sequence). The CDR3 coding sequence is TGTGCCAGCAGTACAACAGGGGAGACCCAGTACTTC. This codes for CASSTTGETQYF.

The CDR3 spells CASSVDTTTEAFF. CDR3 sequence (DNA): TGTGCCAGCAGCGTAGACACTACCACTGAAGCTTTCTTT. The chain links TRBV9 to TRBJ1-1, with D uncertain. CDR1 is SGDLS and CDR2 is YYNGEE in the germline V gene. V dropped 0 bases and J dropped 4 bases, with 7 bases sitting between them. CDR3 length equals 13 residues.

V is TRBV6-1 and J is TRBJ2-5; 7 bases map to TRBD1. The CDR3 sequence is 15 residues long. The germline gives CDR1 MNHNS, CDR2 SASEGT. Trimming at V came to 3 bases and at J to 1 base, leaving 5 bases not matched to a gene. Here the CDR3 reads CASSDRGQLQETQYF. As DNA, the CDR3 is TGTGCCAGCAGTGACCGGGGACAGCTCCAAGAGACCCAGTACTTC.

The chain couples TRBV5-6 to TRBJ2-7; weak D call: TRBD1 (6 bases). The CDR3 contains 16 residues. From germline, CDR1 is SGHDT and CDR2 YYEEEE. V lost 4 bases to trimming and J lost 6 bases, with 23 bases between them. Here the CDR3 reads CASSLDRDTLLGEQYF. In DNA form, the CDR3 reads TGTGCCAGCAGCCTGGACCGGGACACCCTTTTGGGCGAGCAGTACTTC.

The V call is TRBV12-3 or TRBV12-4, the J call TRBJ1-2; possible D gene TRBD1, 5 bases. The V end was cut by 7 bases, the J end by 7 bases, with 13 bases between. This CDR3 has 12 residues. CDR3 in amino acids: CASNWAGGGYTF. In nucleotides, the CDR3 is TGTGCCAGCAATTGGGCGGGGGGTGGCTACACCTTC.

The chain couples TRBV6-5 to TRBJ1-1, with D perhaps TRBD1 (5 bases). The CDR3 is 15 residues long. V was pared by 4 bases and J by 4 bases, with 16 bases between. The germline CDR1 and CDR2 sequences are MNHEY and SVGAGI. The CDR3 region is CASSSSKGRITEAFF. The CDR3 nucleotides are TGTGCCAGCAGTTCCTCGAAGGGGAGGATCACTGAAGCTTTCTTT.

V gene TRBV12-3 or TRBV12-4 combines with J gene TRBJ1-1; the D is unclear. V was shortened by 5 bases and J by 0 bases, with 7 bases between the two germline ends. The CDR3 loop spans 13 amino acids. The CDR3: CASSRQMNTEAFF. The CDR3 DNA reads TGTGCCAGCAGTCGCCAGATGAACACTGAAGCTTTCTTT.

The J gene is TRBJ2-7, the V gene TRBV11-2, with a tentative D call TRBD1 (5 bases). CDR1 is SGHAT, CDR2 FQNNGV, per germline. The CDR3 runs to 14 residues. V gave up 2 bases and J gave up 5 bases, with 13 bases separating them. The CDR3 is CASSLQGFGDEQYF. The CDR3 DNA sequence: TGTGCCAGCAGCTTACAGGGATTTGGTGACGAGCAGTACTTC.

The chain couples TRBV6-5 to TRBJ1-1; 12 nucleotides agree with TRBD1. Looked up from germline, CDR1 is MNHEY and CDR2 is SVGAGI. CDR3 length: 15 residues. Trimming at V came to 6 bases and at J to 1 base, leaving 3 bases not matched to a gene. CDR3 sequence reads: CASRGQGAKNTEAFF. The CDR3 DNA follows: TGTGCCAGCAGGGGACAGGGGGCGAAGAACACTGAAGCTTTCTTT.

The chain employs TRBV5-1 and TRBJ1-1, with 8 nucleotides matching TRBD1. The CDR3 consists of 15 residues. V gave up 4 bases and J gave up 0 bases; unmatched junction bases: 5. Germline V gene lookup returns CDR1 SGHRS and CDR2 YFSETQ. CDR3 amino acids: CASSRTGLMNTEAFF. The CDR3 nucleotides are TGCGCCAGCAGCCGGACAGGGCTCATGAACACTGAAGCTTTCTTT.

CDR3 coding DNA: TGTGCCAGCAGCTCCTCCGGGAGCGGGGCCAACGTCCTGACTTTC. This translates into CASSSSGSGANVLTF. This chain joins TRBV9 and TRBJ2-6, with D possibly being TRBD2 (6 bases). The germline V and J ends were trimmed by 4 bases and 4 bases, with 12 bases remaining between them. Germline assignment: CDR1 SGDLS and CDR2 YYNGEE. CDR3 length: 15 amino acids.

Of note for this clone: Other DNA variants within this sample encode the same CDR3. The V gene is TRBV19, the J gene TRBJ1-1; 7 nucleotides line up with TRBD1. The junction had 1 base not matched to a gene; V was cut back by 1 base and J by 5 bases. The CDR3 spans 13 residues. Germline CDR1 and CDR2: LNHDA and SQIVND (reference sequence). CDR3 region: CASSIAGGTEAFF. The CDR3, as DNA: TGTGCCAGTAGTATAGCAGGGGGAACTGAAGCTTTCTTT. The full variable domain, in which reference TRBV19 and TRBJ1-1 provide the parts outside the CDR3, is DGGITQSPKYLFRKEGQNVTLSCEQNLNHDAMYWYRQDPGQGLRLIYYSQIVNDFQKGDIAEGYSVSREKKESFPLTVTSAQKNPTAFYLCASSIAGGTEAFFGQGTRLTVV.

This chain links TRBV6-4 with TRBJ2-3; tentatively, D is TRBD2 (5 bases). Trimming removed 6 bases from V and 4 bases from J, with 17 bases in between. Germline values: CDR1 MRHNA, CDR2 SNTAGT. CDR3 length equals 15 residues. CDR3: CASSPRAASSDTQYF. CDR3 DNA sequence: TGTGCCAGCAGCCCTCGAGCGGCCTCTTCAGATACGCAGTATTTT.